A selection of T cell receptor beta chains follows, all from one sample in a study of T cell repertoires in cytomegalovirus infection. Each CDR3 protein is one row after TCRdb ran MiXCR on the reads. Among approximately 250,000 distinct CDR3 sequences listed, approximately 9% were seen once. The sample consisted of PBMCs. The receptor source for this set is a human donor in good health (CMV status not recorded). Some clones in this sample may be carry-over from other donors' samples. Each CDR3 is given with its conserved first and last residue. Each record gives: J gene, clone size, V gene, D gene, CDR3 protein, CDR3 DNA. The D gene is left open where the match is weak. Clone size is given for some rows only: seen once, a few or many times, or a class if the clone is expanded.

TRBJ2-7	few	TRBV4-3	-	CASSQDIVEGLLSYEQYF	TGCGCCAGCAGCCAAGATATCGTCGAGGGCTTGCTGAGCTACGAGCAGTACTTC
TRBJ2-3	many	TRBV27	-	CASSSLNTQYF	TGTGCCAGCAGTTCCCTAAATACGCAGTATTTT
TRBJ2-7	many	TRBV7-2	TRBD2	CASSLKAGGYEQYF	TGTGCCAGCAGCTTGAAAGCGGGAGGCTACGAGCAGTACTTC
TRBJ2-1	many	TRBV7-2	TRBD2	CASSFQGGRVSSYNEQFF	TGTGCCAGCAGCTTCCAGGGCGGGAGAGTAAGCTCCTACAATGAGCAGTTCTTC
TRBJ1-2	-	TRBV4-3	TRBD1	CASSQVTGHRGYGYTF	TGCGCCAGCAGCCAAGTTACAGGCCACAGGGGCTATGGCTACACCTTC
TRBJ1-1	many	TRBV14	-	CASSQLDRLEAFF	TGTGCCAGCAGCCAACTAGACAGGCTTGAAGCTTTCTTT
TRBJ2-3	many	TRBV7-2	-	CASSPDQRGARAQYF	TGTGCCAGCAGCCCCGACCAACGGGGGGCCAGGGCGCAGTATTTT
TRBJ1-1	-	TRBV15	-	CATSRDGGAEAFF	TGTGCCACCAGCAGAGATGGGGGCGCTGAAGCTTTCTTT
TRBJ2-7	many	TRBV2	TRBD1	CASSEGQGTYEQYF	TGTGCCAGCAGTGAAGGACAGGGAACCTACGAGCAGTACTTC
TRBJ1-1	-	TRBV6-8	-	CASRSRLNTEAFF	TGTGCCAGCAGGAGCCGATTGAACACTGAAGCTTTCTTT
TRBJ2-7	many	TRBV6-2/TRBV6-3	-	CASSYGHMGPGRDYEQYF	TGTGCCAGCAGCTACGGTCATATGGGACCCGGGCGGGACTACGAGCAGTACTTC
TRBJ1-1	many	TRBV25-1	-	CASSGGQLLNTEAFF	TGTGCCAGCAGTGGAGGACAGCTCCTTAACACTGAAGCTTTCTTT
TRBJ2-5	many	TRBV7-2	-	CASSFTGPQETQYF	TGTGCCAGCAGCTTCACCGGTCCCCAAGAGACCCAGTACTTC
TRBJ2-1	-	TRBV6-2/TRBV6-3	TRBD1	CASKYGQGVNEQFF	TGTGCCAGCAAATACGGACAGGGCGTCAATGAGCAGTTCTTC
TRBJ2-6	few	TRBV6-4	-	CASIRPGHQFLGANVLTF	TGTGCCAGCATTCGACCGGGACATCAGTTTCTAGGGGCCAACGTCCTGACTTTC
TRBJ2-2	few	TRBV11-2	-	CASSRLINTGELFF	TGTGCCAGCAGCCGACTTATTAACACCGGGGAGCTGTTTTTT
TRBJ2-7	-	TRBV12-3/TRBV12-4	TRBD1	CASSFGDRGVGYEQYF	TGTGCCAGCAGTTTCGGGGACAGGGGAGTTGGCTACGAGCAGTACTTC
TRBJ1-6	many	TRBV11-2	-	CASSLGVLDNSPLHF	TGTGCCAGCAGCTTAGGGGTCCTCGATAATTCACCCCTCCACTTT
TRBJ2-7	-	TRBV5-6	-	CTSSLVARGAYEQYF	TGTACCAGCAGCTTGGTAGCCAGGGGTGCCTACGAGCAGTACTTC
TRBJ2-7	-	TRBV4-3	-	CASSQGLVESYEQYF	TGCGCCAGCAGCCAAGGACTTGTGGAATCCTACGAGCAGTACTTC
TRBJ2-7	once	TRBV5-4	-	CASSYRTGTRAEQYF	TGTGCCAGCAGCTACCGAACCGGGACCCGGGCCGAGCAGTACTTC
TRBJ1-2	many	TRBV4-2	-	CASSQDQRVGYTF	TGTGCCAGCAGCCAAGATCAGCGAGTTGGCTACACCTTC
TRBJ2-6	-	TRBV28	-	CASSPPRGSGANVLTF	TGTGCCAGCAGTCCACCAAGGGGGTCTGGGGCCAACGTCCTGACTTTC
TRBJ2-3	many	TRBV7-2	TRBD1	CASSLGGTGYGDTQYF	TGTGCCAGCAGCTTAGGGGGGACAGGCTACGGAGATACGCAGTATTTT
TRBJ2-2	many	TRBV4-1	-	CASSYIDNTGELFF	TGCGCCAGCAGTTATATCGACAACACCGGGGAGCTGTTTTTT
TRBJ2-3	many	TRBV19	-	CASSIRGSTDTQYF	TGTGCCAGTAGTATAAGGGGTAGCACAGATACGCAGTATTTT
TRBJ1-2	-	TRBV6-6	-	CASSYSPGITRGYTF	TGTGCCAGCAGTTACAGTCCAGGGATAACGCGAGGCTACACCTTC
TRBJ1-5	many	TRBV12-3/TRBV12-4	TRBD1	CATQGGGNQPQHF	TGTGCCACCCAGGGGGGTGGCAATCAGCCCCAGCATTTT
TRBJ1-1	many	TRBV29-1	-	CSAYGTLNTEAFF	TGCAGCGCCTATGGGACTTTGAACACTGAAGCTTTCTTT
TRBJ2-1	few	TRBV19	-	CASSIGQTYYNEQFF	TGTGCCAGTAGTATTGGCCAAACCTACTACAATGAGCAGTTCTTC